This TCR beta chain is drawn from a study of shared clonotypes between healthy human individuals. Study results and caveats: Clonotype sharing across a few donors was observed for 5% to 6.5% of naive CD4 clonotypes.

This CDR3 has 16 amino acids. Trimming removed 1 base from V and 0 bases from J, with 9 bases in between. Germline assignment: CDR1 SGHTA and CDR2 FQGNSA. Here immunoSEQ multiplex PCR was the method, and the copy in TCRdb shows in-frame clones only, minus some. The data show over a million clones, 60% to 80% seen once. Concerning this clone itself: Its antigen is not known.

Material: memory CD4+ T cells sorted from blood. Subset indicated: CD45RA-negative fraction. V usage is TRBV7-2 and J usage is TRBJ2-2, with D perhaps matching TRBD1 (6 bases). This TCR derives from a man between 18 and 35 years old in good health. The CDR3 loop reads CASSLERTANTGELFF. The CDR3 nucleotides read TGTGCCAGCAGCTTAGAAAGGACAGCGAACACCGGGGAGCTGTTTTTT.